This TCR beta chain was sequenced for a study of blood T cell repertoires in COVID-19. Turning to the study itself: Acute-phase and convalescent COVID-19 samples originated in the United States, Italy and Spain.

The method was immunoSEQ multiplex PCR; TCRdb's version includes in-frame clones alone and lacks a portion of them. The data contain tens of thousands of clones, about nine tenths of them singletons. The CDR3 has 20 amino acids. Germline V gene sequence: CDR1 MRHNA, CDR2 SNTAGT. V shed 6 bases, J shed 1 base, and the junction held 22 bases outside the gene matches. Source material: peripheral blood. The gene calls are TRBV6-4 and TRBJ1-1; 8 bases match TRBD1. The origin of this receptor is an elderly woman with acute or convalescent COVID-19. The CDR3 sequence: CASSELDSEDRADENTEAFF. The DNA for the CDR3 is TGTGCCAGCAGCGAGCTCGATTCGGAGGACAGGGCTGACGAGAACACTGAAGCTTTCTTT.